These T cell receptor beta chains were read from a single sample in a study of CD8+ T cells in alopecia areata. The repertoire was sequenced with immunoSEQ multiplex PCR; TCRdb's copy has only in-frame clones and lacks some. In the table there are some 200,000 clones, over 50% of which are singletons. Sequenced here: CD4+ T cells sorted from blood, sampled at week 0. The receptor source for this set is a human donor with alopecia areata. Both conserved end residues are part of each CDR3. The order of the fields is D gene, clone size, V gene, J gene, CDR3 length, CDR3 protein, CDR3 DNA. The D gene is left open where the match is weak. The size entry is marked missing in some rows and otherwise reads once, few, many or a size class.

>TRBD1|few|TRBV27|TRBJ1-2|14
CASSPRTGGRGYTF
TGTGCCAGCAGTCCTCGTACAGGGGGCAGGGGCTACACCTTC
>.|.|TRBV7-8|TRBJ2-6|15
CASSYRESGANVLTF
TGTGCCAGCAGCTACCGGGAATCTGGGGCCAACGTCCTGACTTTC
>TRBD1|.|TRBV30|TRBJ2-1|13
CAWRRAGGNEQFF
TGTGCCTGGAGGCGGGCAGGGGGCAATGAGCAGTTCTTC
>.|.|TRBV2|TRBJ1-5|14
CASSESRGIQPQHF
TGTGCCAGCAGTGAATCTAGGGGAATTCAGCCCCAGCATTTT
>.|.|TRBV5-1|TRBJ1-5|11
CASSLGQPQHF
TGCGCCAGCAGCTTGGGACAGCCCCAGCATTTT
>TRBD1|.|TRBV7-9|TRBJ1-2|16
CASSSLDRTSNYGYTF
TGTGCCAGCAGCTCTCTGGACAGGACCAGCAACTATGGCTACACCTTC
>.|.|TRBV10-3|TRBJ1-2|13
CATLRPPGYGYTF
TGTGCCACCTTGAGACCCCCAGGGTATGGCTACACCTTC
>.|.|TRBV10-2|TRBJ1-5|12
CASSHSNQPQHF
TGCGCCAGCAGTCACAGCAATCAGCCCCAGCATTTT
>TRBD1|.|TRBV5-1|TRBJ2-7|15
CASSYSTGGSYEQYF
TGCGCCAGCAGCTACTCGACAGGGGGCTCCTACGAGCAGTACTTC
>.|.|TRBV6-6|TRBJ1-1|13
CAIMKGGTTEAFF
TGTGCCATTATGAAGGGGGGTACGACTGAAGCTTTCTTT
>.|few|TRBV10-3|TRBJ1-6|15
CAITQQQGGGSPLHF
TGTGCCATCACCCAACAACAGGGTGGAGGTTCACCCCTCCACTTT
>.|.|TRBV18|TRBJ2-1|14
CATRRGGSYNEQFF
TGTGCCACCCGGAGGGGGGGCTCCTACAATGAGCAGTTCTTC
>.|.|TRBV11-2|TRBJ2-3|11
CASSFGDTQYF
TGTGCCAGCAGCTTTGGAGATACGCAGTATTTT
>.|.|TRBV14|TRBJ2-3|17
CASSQKGGILSTDTQYF
TGTGCCAGCAGCCAAAAAGGCGGAATTCTGAGCACAGATACGCAGTATTTT
>TRBD2|.|TRBV29-1|TRBJ2-3|14
CSVDGLAGTDTQYF
TGCAGCGTTGACGGTCTAGCGGGGACAGATACGCAGTATTTT
>TRBD1|.|TRBV30|TRBJ2-7|14
CAWKGQTNSYEQYF
TGTGCCTGGAAGGGACAGACCAACTCCTACGAGCAGTACTTC
>TRBD1|.|TRBV7-2|TRBJ2-5|16
CASSLAGGAYIGTQYF
TGTGCCAGCAGCTTAGCAGGGGGCGCTTATATCGGGACCCAGTACTTC
>.|.|TRBV7-2|TRBJ2-2|15
CASSLSTVRPGELFF
TGTGCCAGCAGCTTATCAACTGTTCGACCCGGGGAGCTGTTTTTT
>.|.|TRBV30|TRBJ2-2|15
CAWSASTRNTGELFF
TGTGCCTGGAGTGCGTCTACCAGGAACACCGGGGAGCTGTTTTTT
>TRBD1|.|TRBV2|TRBJ2-2|15
CASSDRTGNTGELFF
TGTGCCAGCAGTGACAGGACAGGGAACACCGGGGAGCTGTTTTTT
>TRBD1|.|TRBV5-6|TRBJ1-1|15
CASSFTGARGSYAFF
TGTGCCAGCAGCTTTACAGGGGCACGTGGTAGTTACGCTTTCTTT
>TRBD2|.|TRBV2|TRBJ2-3|14
CASLLAGHTDTQYF
TGTGCCAGTCTCCTAGCGGGTCACACAGATACGCAGTATTTT
>.|.|TRBV18|TRBJ2-7|14
CASSPGQFSYEQYF
TGTGCCAGCTCACCAGGGCAGTTCTCCTACGAGCAGTACTTC
>TRBD2|.|TRBV27|TRBJ2-3|13
CASSPGGRYTQYF
TGTGCCAGCAGCCCGGGGGGGCGGTATACGCAGTATTTT
>TRBD2|.|TRBV29-1|TRBJ2-1|13
CSVEGLALGEQFF
TGCAGCGTTGAAGGACTAGCTCTAGGGGAGCAGTTCTTC
>TRBD1|.|TRBV18|TRBJ2-7|13
CASSPGTEYEQYF
TGTGCCAGCTCACCGGGGACAGAGTACGAGCAGTACTTC
>TRBD1|few|TRBV5-1|TRBJ2-2|15
CASSAAQGAPGELFF
TGCGCCAGCAGCGCGGCCCAGGGGGCCCCCGGGGAGCTGTTTTTT
>.|.|TRBV29-1|TRBJ1-3|11
CSALNGRDLDF
TGCAGCGCCCTAAATGGCAGGGATCTTGATTTT
>TRBD1|.|TRBV29-1|TRBJ2-1|13
CSGDRGRSNEQFF
TGCAGCGGGGACAGGGGGCGCAGCAATGAGCAGTTCTTC
>.|.|TRBV2|TRBJ2-3|16
CASSEGLHLSTDTQYF
TGTGCCAGCAGTGAGGGACTTCACCTTAGCACAGATACGCAGTATTTT
>.|few|TRBV30|TRBJ1-5|13
CAWSGELDGPQHF
TGTGCCTGGAGTGGGGAATTAGACGGGCCCCAGCATTTT
>.|.|TRBV11-2|TRBJ2-1|12
CASSLSSVVQFF
TGTGCCAGCAGCTTAAGTAGCGTAGTGCAGTTCTTC
>TRBD1|.|TRBV29-1|TRBJ1-2|12
CSVADRDLTGAF
TGCAGCGTTGCCGACAGGGACCTTACCGGCGCCTTC
>TRBD1|once|TRBV7-9|TRBJ2-6|16
CASSLDRGSGANVLTF
TGTGCCAGCAGCTTAGACAGGGGATCTGGGGCCAACGTCCTGACTTTC
>TRBD2|.|TRBV4-2|TRBJ2-7|18
CASSQDPEGGTSLREQYF
TGTGCCAGCAGCCAAGATCCAGAAGGCGGGACTAGCTTGAGGGAGCAGTACTTC
>TRBD1|few|TRBV15|TRBJ1-5|17
CATSPDPTGMANQPQHF
TGTGCCACCAGCCCAGACCCGACAGGGATGGCCAATCAGCCCCAGCATTTT
>.|.|TRBV29-1|TRBJ2-1|19
CSVYGVPWGRVVVRNEQFF
TGCAGCGTTTACGGGGTTCCGTGGGGACGGGTGGTTGTGCGGAATGAGCAGTTCTTC
>TRBD2|.|TRBV5-1|TRBJ2-5|18
CASSLGLTSGGPQETQYF
TGCGCCAGCAGCTTGGGACTGACTAGCGGGGGACCTCAAGAGACCCAGTACTTC
>TRBD1|.|TRBV7-9|TRBJ2-7|15
CASRGTGAGSYEQYF
TGTGCCAGCAGGGGAACAGGGGCAGGGTCCTACGAGCAGTACTTC
>.|.|TRBV29-1|TRBJ2-4|13
CSSRTGLTGIQYF
TGCAGCTCGAGGACCGGGCTGACCGGCATTCAGTACTTC